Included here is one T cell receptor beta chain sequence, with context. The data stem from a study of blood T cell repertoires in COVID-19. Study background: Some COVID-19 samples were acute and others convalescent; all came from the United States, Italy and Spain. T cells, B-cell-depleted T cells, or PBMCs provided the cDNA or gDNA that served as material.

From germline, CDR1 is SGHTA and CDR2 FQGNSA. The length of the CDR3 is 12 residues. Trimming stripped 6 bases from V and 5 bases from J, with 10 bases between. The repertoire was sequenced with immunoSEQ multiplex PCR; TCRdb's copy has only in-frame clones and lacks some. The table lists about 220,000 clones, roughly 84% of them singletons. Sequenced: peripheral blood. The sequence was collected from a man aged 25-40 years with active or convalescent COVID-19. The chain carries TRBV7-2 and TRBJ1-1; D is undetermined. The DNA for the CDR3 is TGTGCCAGCAGGATGGGCAGGACTGAAGCTTTCTTT. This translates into CASRMGRTEAFF.